These T cell receptor beta chains were read from a single sample in a study of T-cell memory formation after mild COVID-19. MiXCR was run by TCRdb on the 5' RACE reads, yielding one entry per CDR3 protein. Here the sample spans 400,000 to 450,000 distinct CDR3 sequences, more than 15% being singletons. The sample consisted of PBMCs or a T cell subset sorted from them (not recorded which). The source is a man between 18 and 35 years old who had mild COVID-19 (a few samples of this study predate the infection). Cell type and time point are not known. Each CDR3 is given with its conserved first and last residue. A D gene is named only where the DNA matches it firmly. A clone size is listed for some rows: how often the clone was seen (once, few, many), or a class if it is expanded.

D: NA; J: TRBJ1-1; size: few; V: TRBV5-1; DNA: TGCGCCAGCAGCTTGGAGTTGTTCTCGGGGTTCACTGAAGCTTTCTTT; CDR3: CASSLELFSGFTEAFF
D: TRBD2; J: TRBJ2-1; size: few; V: TRBV20-1; DNA: TGCAGTGCTCGACTAGCGGGGGGGTCATTTTTATATGAGCAGTTCTTC; CDR3: CSARLAGGSFLYEQFF
D: NA; J: TRBJ1-2; size: many; V: TRBV5-6; DNA: TGTGCCAGCAGCTCCGGGTTCTATGGCTACACCTTC; CDR3: CASSSGFYGYTF
D: NA; J: TRBJ2-7; size: many; V: TRBV4-1; DNA: TGCGCCAGCAGCCAAGCCGGAGAAGGAAGCTCCTACGAGCAGTACTTC; CDR3: CASSQAGEGSSYEQYF
D: TRBD2; J: TRBJ2-7; size: NA; V: TRBV12-3/TRBV12-4; DNA: TGTGCCAGCAGTAGCGGGAGATACGAGCAGTACTTC; CDR3: CASSSGRYEQYF
D: NA; J: TRBJ1-5; size: NA; V: TRBV4-1; DNA: TGCGCCAGCAGCCAATGGCAGAATAGCAATCAGCCCCAGCATTTT; CDR3: CASSQWQNSNQPQHF
D: NA; J: TRBJ1-5; size: NA; V: TRBV19; DNA: TGTGCCAGTAGTATGACCAAAAATAGCAATCAGCCCCAGCATTTT; CDR3: CASSMTKNSNQPQHF
D: NA; J: TRBJ2-3; size: NA; V: TRBV9; DNA: TGTGCCAGCAGCCCCGGAGGTGGGGGACCAGATACGCAGTATTTT; CDR3: CASSPGGGGPDTQYF
D: NA; J: TRBJ2-5; size: NA; V: TRBV5-1; DNA: TGCGCCGGGGCCACCGGACGTCAAGAGACCCAGTACTTC; CDR3: CAGATGRQETQYF
D: NA; J: TRBJ1-3; size: few; V: TRBV7-2; DNA: TGTGCCAGCAGCGCGAGTTACGGAAACACCATATATTTT; CDR3: CASSASYGNTIYF
D: NA; J: TRBJ1-2; size: few; V: TRBV5-1; DNA: TGCGCCAGCAGCTTGGACAGGGCGGAGAACTATGGCTACACCTTC; CDR3: CASSLDRAENYGYTF
D: TRBD2; J: TRBJ2-3; size: few; V: TRBV5-1; DNA: TGCGCCAGCAGCACCGGACTAGCTCCCACAGATACGCAGTATTTT; CDR3: CASSTGLAPTDTQYF
D: NA; J: TRBJ2-3; size: few; V: TRBV10-2; DNA: TGCGCCAGCAGACCTCGACTAGGAGTATTCTATACGCAGTATTTT; CDR3: CASRPRLGVFYTQYF
D: TRBD1; J: TRBJ1-2; size: NA; V: TRBV10-3; DNA: TGTGCCATCAGAGGGACAGGAGCTAACTATGGCTACACCTTC; CDR3: CAIRGTGANYGYTF
D: NA; J: TRBJ2-1; size: few; V: TRBV24-1; DNA: TGTGCCACCAGTGATTCCGGGAGAGGCTACAATGAGCAGTTCTTC; CDR3: CATSDSGRGYNEQFF
D: TRBD1; J: TRBJ2-1; size: many; V: TRBV20-1; DNA: TGCAGTGCTACCCAGGACAGGGGGCTTGTCGATGAGCAGTTCTTC; CDR3: CSATQDRGLVDEQFF
D: NA; J: TRBJ1-1; size: NA; V: TRBV7-9; DNA: TGTGCCAGCAGCTTAGCGCTGTCTATAACCACTGAAGCTTTCTTT; CDR3: CASSLALSITTEAFF
D: TRBD1; J: TRBJ2-5; size: NA; V: TRBV29-1; DNA: TGCAGCGTTGAAGATACAGGGGGAGTTGTGGAGACCCAGTACTTC; CDR3: CSVEDTGGVVETQYF
D: NA; J: TRBJ1-1; size: few; V: TRBV6-1; DNA: TGTGCCAGTCTCAAAGGTCGAGCTTTCTTT; CDR3: CASLKGRAFF
D: NA; J: TRBJ2-2; size: few; V: TRBV2; DNA: TGTGCCAGCACCAGCAGTAGGTTGAACACCGGGGAGCTGTTTTTT; CDR3: CASTSSRLNTGELFF
D: NA; J: TRBJ2-5; size: NA; V: TRBV3-1; DNA: TGTGCCAGCAGCCGCGGACTGACTCAAGAGACCCAGTACTTC; CDR3: CASSRGLTQETQYF
D: NA; J: TRBJ2-5; size: NA; V: TRBV28; DNA: TGTGCCAGCAGTGGGCTAGCCCGGACCCAGTACTTC; CDR3: CASSGLARTQYF
D: TRBD1; J: TRBJ2-3; size: many; V: TRBV5-1; DNA: TGCGCCAGCAGCCTCGGGACAGCAACATCTGATACGCAGTATTTT; CDR3: CASSLGTATSDTQYF
D: NA; J: TRBJ2-3; size: NA; V: TRBV12-5; DNA: TGTGCTAGTGGTTTGATCCGTGGGGGGGCTGAAGATACGCAGTATTTT; CDR3: CASGLIRGGAEDTQYF
D: NA; J: TRBJ1-1; size: NA; V: TRBV24-1; DNA: TGTGCCACCAGTGATGAAAAAACAGGGTCAGCTTTCTTT; CDR3: CATSDEKTGSAFF
D: NA; J: TRBJ2-7; size: many; V: TRBV5-1; DNA: TGCGCCAGCAGCTTTTTATCCAGGGCCACCTCCGAGCAGTACTTC; CDR3: CASSFLSRATSEQYF
D: NA; J: TRBJ2-1; size: many; V: TRBV7-2; DNA: TGTGCCAGCAGCCCCGGTAGAGGGGGGGGCATCTACAATGAGCAGTTCTTC; CDR3: CASSPGRGGGIYNEQFF
D: TRBD2; J: TRBJ2-5; size: NA; V: TRBV20-1; DNA: TGCAGTGCTAAGCTAGCGGGGGGAAGAGAGACCCAGTACTTC; CDR3: CSAKLAGGRETQYF
D: TRBD1; J: TRBJ2-7; size: NA; V: TRBV13; DNA: TGTGCCAGCAGCACGACCGGGACAGCCGCCTACGAGCAGTACTTC; CDR3: CASSTTGTAAYEQYF
D: NA; J: TRBJ2-5; size: few; V: TRBV11-2; DNA: TGTGCCAGCAGCTACCGAGGACGGTCTCAAGAGACCCAGTACTTC; CDR3: CASSYRGRSQETQYF
D: NA; J: TRBJ2-5; size: NA; V: TRBV5-8; DNA: TGTGCCAGCGGAGGGCAGACCCAGTACTTC; CDR3: CASGGQTQYF
D: TRBD2; J: TRBJ2-3; size: few; V: TRBV7-6; DNA: TGTGCCAGCAGCCCAGGGCGGGGGGTTCCAGATACGCAGTATTTT; CDR3: CASSPGRGVPDTQYF
D: NA; J: TRBJ2-3; size: once; V: TRBV19; DNA: TGTGCCAGTAGAACTACCTCGGTCCCAGGGGCAGATACGCAGTATTTT; CDR3: CASRTTSVPGADTQYF
D: TRBD1; J: TRBJ1-4; size: NA; V: TRBV7-9; DNA: TGTGCCAGCAGCCGCGGACAGGGGAATGAAAAACTGTTTTTT; CDR3: CASSRGQGNEKLFF
D: NA; J: TRBJ2-1; size: NA; V: TRBV11-2; DNA: TGTGCCAGCAGATCAGTGGGGGGCCACAATGAGCAGTTCTTC; CDR3: CASRSVGGHNEQFF
D: NA; J: TRBJ2-6; size: NA; V: TRBV7-9; DNA: TGTGCCAGCAGCTTAGCAGGGTTCTCAGCTGGGGCCAACGTCCTGACTTTC; CDR3: CASSLAGFSAGANVLTF
D: NA; J: TRBJ1-5; size: NA; V: TRBV7-2; DNA: TGTGCCAGCAGCTTGCAACAGGGCAGCCAGCCCCAGCATTTT; CDR3: CASSLQQGSQPQHF
D: NA; J: TRBJ2-1; size: many; V: TRBV5-6; DNA: TGTGCCAGCAGCTTGATAGTCTCGGCCTATGAGCAGTTCTTC; CDR3: CASSLIVSAYEQFF
D: NA; J: TRBJ2-4; size: few; V: TRBV28; DNA: TGTGCCAGCAGTCCCCAACTAGGGGCCAAAAACATTCAGTACTTC; CDR3: CASSPQLGAKNIQYF
D: TRBD1; J: TRBJ2-1; size: few; V: TRBV29-1; DNA: TGCAGCGTTGAGGGACAGGGCGTATACAATGAGCAGTTCTTC; CDR3: CSVEGQGVYNEQFF
D: NA; J: TRBJ2-7; size: few; V: TRBV18; DNA: TGTGCCAGCTCTCTGGGGGTCTACGACCCTGAGGAGCAGTACTTC; CDR3: CASSLGVYDPEEQYF
D: TRBD2; J: TRBJ2-3; size: NA; V: TRBV12-3/TRBV12-4; DNA: TGTGCCAGCGTGGGTGCGGGGGGGCCTTCAGATACGCAGTATTTT; CDR3: CASVGAGGPSDTQYF
D: TRBD1; J: TRBJ1-1; size: NA; V: TRBV30; DNA: TGTGCCTGGAGTTATCGACAGGGGAGGAACACTGAAGCTTTCTTT; CDR3: CAWSYRQGRNTEAFF
D: NA; J: TRBJ2-1; size: many; V: TRBV14; DNA: TGTGCCAGCAGCCATCGAAAATACGGTGAGCAGTTCTTC; CDR3: CASSHRKYGEQFF
D: NA; J: TRBJ2-7; size: few; V: TRBV13; DNA: TGTGCCAGCAGTCGCGGGACCGGAGTCGGGGAGCAGTACTTC; CDR3: CASSRGTGVGEQYF